These 6 T cell receptor beta chains originate from one sample sequenced in a study of blood T cell repertoires in COVID-19. Some clones are missing from TCRdb's copy, which holds only in-frame ones; the method was immunoSEQ multiplex PCR. The sample records hundreds of thousands of clones, almost 90% being singletons. The sequenced sample consisted of peripheral blood. The receptors shown here come from a woman in her 70s with COVID-19, enrolled during active disease.

This rearrangement joins TRBV28 to TRBJ1-1; D is unclear. Trimming removed 4 bases at V and 2 bases at J, with 14 bases between. This CDR3 has 15 residues. The germline V gene encodes CDR1 MDHEN and CDR2 SYDVKM. CDR3 protein: CASSSFRELNTEAFF. DNA of the CDR3: TGTGCCAGCAGTTCATTCCGGGAGCTTAACACTGAAGCTTTCTTT.

The table lists this clone with a count of one. The rearrangement joins TRBV10-3 to TRBJ2-2, with TRBD2 as a possible D gene (5 bases). The germline CDR1 and CDR2 sequences are ENHRY and SYGVKD. This CDR3 contains 13 residues. Trimming removed 10 bases from V and 7 bases from J, with 16 bases in between. The CDR3 sequence: CATTGINSGELFF. CDR3 bases: TGTGCCACCACCGGGATCAATAGCGGGGAGCTGTTTTTT.

V usage is TRBV19 and J usage is TRBJ2-7; TRBD1 aligns across 7 bases. CDR3 length: 15 amino acids. Germline CDR1 is LNHDA and CDR2 is SQIVND (reference sequence). The V and J ends lost 5 bases and 0 bases, in that order; junction bases with no gene match: 7. The CDR3 reads CASSWGQRSSYEQYF. The CDR3 DNA is TGTGCCAGTAGTTGGGGACAGAGGAGCTCCTACGAGCAGTACTTC.

This clone was seen a single time. V and J are TRBV2 and TRBJ1-1; D remains ambiguous. CDR1 SNHLY and CDR2 FYNNEI come from the germline V gene. Trimming took 2 bases from V and 1 from J, leaving 11 bases between them. The CDR3 length is 15 residues. DNA for the CDR3: TGTGCCAGCAGTGAACGCGGCATTTCGAACACTGAAGCTTTCTTT. Translating it yields CASSERGISNTEAFF.

This chain links TRBV27 with TRBJ1-2; TRBD1 matches 10 bases. Germline values: CDR1 MNHEY, CDR2 SMNVEV (reference sequence). V lost 6 bases to trimming and J lost 5 bases; unmatched junction nucleotides: 9. The CDR3 has 15 residues. The CDR3 nucleotides are TGTGCCAGCAGCCTCGGGACAGGGGAGGTATATGGCTACACCTTC. This codes for CASSLGTGEVYGYTF.

This clone was observed a single time. The chain has TRBV6-4 and TRBJ1-5; 7 nucleotides align to TRBD1. Trimming cost V 7 bases and J 1 base; bases outside gene matches: 13. Germline V CDR1 and CDR2: MRHNA, SNTAGT. This CDR3 region has 17 residues. CDR3 protein: CASTLWRGGGSNQPQHF. DNA for the CDR3: TGTGCCAGCACCTTATGGCGAGGGGGCGGGAGCAATCAGCCCCAGCATTTT.